The following is a T cell receptor beta chain sequence with its context. The CDR3 covers 19 residues. In germline, CDR1 is SGHRS, CDR2 YFSETQ. V trimming: 0 bases; J trimming: 0 bases; junction bases outside the gene matches: 11. Original methodology: Reference gene primer amplification gave nucleated cell count estimates. TCRdb keeps only in-frame clones here, not all; method: immunoSEQ multiplex PCR. V and J calls plus clone size are reproduced from that table; the DNA served to infer D and trimming. The table records about 140,000 clones, 60% to 85% of them present only once. The data stem from a study of blood T cell repertoires in COVID-19. Study information: The analysed material was cDNA or gDNA that came from T cells, B-cell-depleted T cells, or PBMCs.

The rearrangement uses TRBV5-1 and TRBJ2-3; 9 bases are a match to TRBD2. This sequence originates from a man aged 50 to 60 with acute or convalescent COVID-19. The sample taken for sequencing was peripheral blood. The CDR3 DNA is TGCGCCAGCAGCTTGGCCGCCAGCGGGGGGACACCCAGCACAGATACGCAGTATTTT. It translates to CASSLAASGGTPSTDTQYF.